Each of the 22 T cell receptor beta chains below was sequenced from the same sample in a study of Ad26.COV2.S vaccination and SARS-CoV-2 variants. Specified treatment: 15 to 20 received Ad26.COV2.S at low or high dose, single or two shots; a few received placebo; per-sample allocation not given. Collection of samples fell on day 63 after the first vaccine or placebo injection. TCRdb's table, derived via immunoSEQ multiplex PCR, lists solely in-frame clones and lacks some. The sample records roughly 400,000 clones, approximately 90% being singletons. Specimen: peripheral blood, collected in a trial of Ad26.COV2.S vaccine versus placebo. The source is a person aged 18 to 65 who received the Ad26.COV2.S COVID-19 vaccine or a placebo.

CDR3 DNA: TGTGCCAGCAGTTTGGTGGCCAAAAACATTCAGTACTTC. Its protein product is CASSLVAKNIQYF. This sequence joins TRBV6-2 or TRBV6-3 and TRBJ2-4, with D hard to call. V lost 4 bases and J 1 base, leaving 5 bases between the germline ends. Germline V gene lookup returns CDR1 MNHEY and CDR2 SVGEGT. CDR3 length: 13 amino acids.

The rearrangement uses TRBV6-5 and TRBJ1-6, with a tentative D call TRBD1 (5 bases). Germline CDR1 reads MNHEY; CDR2 reads SVGAGI. V lost 8 bases, J lost 6 bases, and 11 bases lay in between. The CDR3 runs to 13 residues. The CDR3 here is CASSGYSNSPLHF. CDR3 sequence (DNA): TGTGCCAGCTCAGGGTACAGTAATTCACCCCTCCACTTT.

The chain couples TRBV6-5 to TRBJ2-1, with no clear D. Trimming pared 2 bases from V and 3 bases from J, leaving 11 bases between. CDR1 and CDR2 from the germline V gene are MNHEY and SVGAGI. CDR3 length: 15 residues. This chain's CDR3 is CASSYRLGLYNEQFF. The CDR3 DNA reads TGTGCCAGCAGTTACCGGCTAGGCCTCTACAATGAGCAGTTCTTC.

This clone was picked up one time. The rearrangement joins TRBV7-9 to TRBJ2-7; 10 positions agree with TRBD1. The CDR3 has 15 amino acids. The junction had 6 bases not matched to a gene; V was cut back by 3 bases and J by 4 bases. Germline V gene data show CDR1 as SEHNR and CDR2 as FQNEAQ (reference sequence). The CDR3 reads CASSFTGQGGYEQYF. As DNA, the CDR3 is TGTGCCAGCAGCTTTACAGGACAGGGGGGTTACGAGCAGTACTTC.

This chain joins TRBV11-3 and TRBJ1-1; TRBD1 aligns across 8 bases. Trimming took 8 bases from V and 7 from J; bases not matched to a gene: 9. This CDR3 has 13 residues. CDR1 and CDR2 (germline): SGHNT, YENEEA. This CDR3 is CASQGAKSDEAFF. Here the CDR3 DNA reads TGTGCCAGCCAGGGGGCGAAGAGCGATGAAGCTTTCTTT. The full variable domain, completed using reference TRBV11-3 and TRBJ1-1, is EAGVVQSPRYKIIEKKQPVAFWCNPISGHNTLYWYLQNLGQGPELLIRYENEEAVDDSQLPKDRFSAERLKGVDSTLKIQPAELGDSAVYLCASQGAKSDEAFFGQGTRLTVV.

A single count supports this clone. CDR3 bases: TGTGCCAGCAGTCCTCAGACTGATGGGAAAAACATTCAGTACTTC. Its protein product is CASSPQTDGKNIQYF. V is TRBV27 and J is TRBJ2-4; D is unclear. Trimming took off 5 bases at V and 4 bases at J, with 15 bases between the two ends. This CDR3 is 15 amino acids long. Per the germline V gene, CDR1 is MNHEY and CDR2 is SMNVEV (reference sequence).

The CDR3 coding sequence is TGTGCCAGCAGCCCGTGGGACAGGGACCCCGATACGCAGTATTTT. Its protein product is CASSPWDRDPDTQYF. The chain couples TRBV7-9 to TRBJ2-3; 9 bases are a match to TRBD1. Germline CDR1 reads SEHNR; CDR2 reads FQNEAQ (reference sequence). Trimming removed 5 bases from V and 6 bases from J; junction bases left unmatched: 9. This CDR3 is 15 amino acids long.

This chain links TRBV24-1 with TRBJ2-1; D not resolved. The CDR3 runs to 16 residues. The V end was cut by 2 bases, the J end by 1 base, with 11 bases between. The germline V gene encodes CDR1 KGHDR and CDR2 SFDVKD. CDR3 region: CATSDSMTVSYNEQFF. The CDR3 nucleotides read TGTGCCACCAGTGATTCGATGACGGTGTCCTACAATGAGCAGTTCTTC.

The chain joins TRBV19 to TRBJ2-7; 11 bases align to TRBD1. There are 15 residues in the CDR3. Germline lookup yields CDR1 LNHDA and CDR2 SQIVND (reference sequence). The J segment lost 5 bases and the V segment lost 1 base, leaving 4 bases of the junction unmatched. The CDR3 DNA is TGTGCCAGTAGTATAGCGGGACAGGGGGTGGACGAGCAGTACTTC. It translates to CASSIAGQGVDEQYF.

The gene calls are TRBV6-2 or TRBV6-3 and TRBJ2-7; weak D call: TRBD1 (7 bases). Germline values: CDR1 MNHEY, CDR2 SVGEGT. The CDR3 contains 15 residues. V was clipped by 5 bases and J by 1 base, with 15 bases between them. For the CDR3, the DNA is TGTGCCAGCAGTCTGACCCAGGGGGGATCCTACGAGCAGTACTTC. It codes for CASSLTQGGSYEQYF.

This clone was picked up a small number of times. The genes are TRBV9 and TRBJ2-5; the match to TRBD1 covers 8 bases. Germline-derived CDR1 and CDR2 are SGDLS and YYNGEE. The CDR3 is 15 residues long. Germline trimming cut 0 bases from V and 2 bases from J; bases unmatched to any gene: 3. The CDR3 region is CASSVGGQAQETQYF. In DNA form, the CDR3 reads TGTGCCAGCAGCGTAGGGGGACAGGCGCAAGAGACCCAGTACTTC.

The chain couples TRBV6-5 to TRBJ1-1; 7 bases map to TRBD1. Germline V CDR1 and CDR2: MNHEY, SVGAGI. The V segment lost 3 bases and the J segment 7 bases; nucleotides outside the gene matches: 5. CDR3 size: 13 residues. The CDR3, as DNA: TGTGCCAGCAGTTATGGGACAGCCTTTGAAGCTTTCTTT. Translating gives CASSYGTAFEAFF.

This rearrangement joins TRBV2 to TRBJ2-5; no clear D gene. Trimming took 4 bases from V and 6 from J, leaving 18 bases between them. Germline CDR1 reads SNHLY; CDR2 reads FYNNEI. The CDR3 runs 15 residues. The CDR3 loop reads CASSADERAGKTQYF. For the CDR3, the DNA is TGTGCCAGCAGTGCCGACGAAAGAGCCGGAAAGACCCAGTACTTC.

This clone appeared once. The J gene is TRBJ1-2, the V gene TRBV7-9; tentatively, D is TRBD1 (5 bases). The CDR3 sequence is 16 residues long. The germline V gene has CDR1 SEHNR and CDR2 FQNEAQ (reference sequence). Trimming cost V 5 bases and J 5 bases, with 21 bases left between them. Here the CDR3 reads CASSPRDGHPRYGYTF. The CDR3 region has the DNA TGTGCCAGCAGCCCGCGAGACGGACATCCGCGGTATGGCTACACCTTC.

This clone appeared once. Other DNA variants within this sample encode the same CDR3. The chain combines TRBV19 with TRBJ2-1; 9 bases fit TRBD2. The trim removed 7 bases at V and 4 bases at J, leaving 8 bases unmatched. The CDR3 sequence is 15 residues long. Germline CDR1 is LNHDA and CDR2 is SQIVND (reference sequence). CDR3 DNA: TGTGCCAGTACCCCGGGACTAGCAGCATACAATGAGCAGTTCTTC. As protein: CASTPGLAAYNEQFF.

This clone was counted once. The chain couples TRBV18 to TRBJ2-5, with D possibly being TRBD2 (6 bases). Germline CDR1 and CDR2: KGHSH and LQKENI. This CDR3 contains 15 residues. V dropped 3 bases and J dropped 2 bases, with 13 bases sitting between them. CDR3 region: CASSPEGILQETQYF. CDR3 in DNA: TGTGCCAGCTCACCGGAGGGGATACTACAAGAGACCCAGTACTTC.

The V call is TRBV27, the J call TRBJ2-7; 10 bases line up with TRBD1. Germline CDR1 reads MNHEY; CDR2 reads SMNVEV (reference sequence). There are 16 residues in the CDR3. Unmatched junction bases numbered 11, after V lost 6 bases and J lost 3 bases. The chain's CDR3 is CASRERIRDRGYEQYF. CDR3 in DNA: TGTGCCAGCAGGGAAAGAATCCGGGACAGGGGCTACGAGCAGTACTTC.

The rearrangement links TRBV5-4 to TRBJ2-2; 7 bases line up with TRBD2. The V segment lost 0 bases and the J segment 4 bases; nucleotides outside the gene matches: 9. The CDR3 runs 17 residues. From germline, CDR1 is SGHNT and CDR2 YYREEE (reference sequence). The CDR3 bases are TGTGCCAGCAGCTTGGTTGGCGGGAGAGCCGGCACCGGGGAGCTGTTTTTT. As protein: CASSLVGGRAGTGELFF. Complete variable domain (other parts from reference TRBV5-4 and TRBJ2-2): ETGVTQSPTHLIKTRGQQVTLRCSSQSGHNTVSWYQQALGQGPQFIFQYYREEENGRGNFPPRFSGLQFPNYSSELNVNALELDDSALYLCASSLVGGRAGTGELFFGEGSRLTVL.

The V call is TRBV30, the J call TRBJ1-4, with D hard to call. V was trimmed by 3 bases and J by 5 bases, leaving 10 bases between them. This CDR3 is 13 amino acids long. From germline, CDR1 is GTSNPN and CDR2 SVGIG (reference sequence). The DNA of the CDR3 is TGTGCCTGGAGGAAGGAACAGAATGAAAAACTGTTTTTT. Its protein product is CAWRKEQNEKLFF.

The chain recombines TRBV15 with TRBJ2-1; D not certain. Germline-derived CDR1 and CDR2 are LNHNV and YYDKDF (reference sequence). V was pared by 3 bases and J by 7 bases, with 16 bases between. The CDR3 length is 15 residues. This chain's CDR3 is CATSSPRRSLNEQFF. The CDR3 bases are TGTGCCACCAGCAGCCCGCGCCGGAGTCTTAATGAGCAGTTCTTC.

The rearrangement links TRBV28 to TRBJ2-1; 8 positions agree with TRBD1. There are 13 residues in the CDR3. With 7 bases clipped from V and 7 bases from J, the junction kept 6 bases outside the gene matches. Germline CDR1 MDHEN, CDR2 SYDVKM. This chain's CDR3 is CASNQGAENEQFF. The CDR3 region has the DNA TGTGCCAGCAATCAGGGGGCGGAAAATGAGCAGTTCTTC.

This clone was picked up a small number of times. The rearrangement joins TRBV24-1 to TRBJ1-1; D not certain. From germline, CDR1 is KGHDR and CDR2 SFDVKD. This CDR3 contains 11 residues. The germline V and J ends were trimmed by 1 base and 10 bases, with 6 bases remaining between them. The DNA of the CDR3 is TGTGCCACCAGTGATTTAGCCCGAGCTTTCTTT. Amino acid sequence: CATSDLARAFF.